These T cell receptor beta chains were read from a single sample in a study of Ad26.COV2.S vaccination and SARS-CoV-2 variants. Profiling relied on immunoSEQ multiplex PCR, and the TCRdb table lists in-frame clones only, not all of them. The table shows around 300,000 clones, with roughly 90% occurring only once. The specimen was peripheral blood, collected in a trial of Ad26.COV2.S vaccine versus placebo. Receptors originate from a person aged 18 to 65 who received the Ad26.COV2.S COVID-19 vaccine or a placebo. Each CDR3 is given with its conserved first and last residue. A D gene is named only where the DNA matches it firmly. Clone size appears in some rows only: once, few, many, or a class for an expanded clone.

abundance	len	v_gene	j_gene	d_gene	CDR3aa	CDR3nt
NA	14	TRBV6-6	TRBJ2-3	NA	CALRRGGSTDTQYF	TGTGCCCTTCGACGAGGGGGGAGCACAGATACGCAGTATTTT
NA	16	TRBV11-2	TRBJ2-6	NA	CASSSPNWAGANVLTF	TGTGCCAGCAGCTCCCCCAATTGGGCTGGGGCCAACGTCCTGACTTTC
NA	17	TRBV18	TRBJ1-4	TRBD1	CASSPTGAISRPQKLFF	TGTGCCAGCTCCCCGACAGGGGCCATATCCCGCCCACAGAAACTGTTTTTT
once	15	TRBV6-1	TRBJ2-1	NA	CASSEVSDLVDEQFF	TGTGCCAGCAGTGAAGTATCAGATCTCGTCGATGAGCAGTTCTTC
NA	15	TRBV28	TRBJ1-5	NA	CASSRIPVGNQPQHF	TGTGCCAGCAGCCGGATTCCGGTGGGCAATCAGCCCCAGCATTTT
NA	12	TRBV29-1	TRBJ2-7	NA	CSVGHSGTEQYF	TGCAGCGTTGGCCATTCAGGGACCGAGCAGTACTTC
NA	9	TRBV10-1	TRBJ2-1	NA	CAAGWEQFF	TGCGCCGCCGGGTGGGAGCAGTTCTTC
NA	16	TRBV28	TRBJ1-5	NA	CASSPGQPLSNQPQHF	TGTGCCAGCAGTCCCGGACAGCCCCTAAGCAATCAGCCCCAGCATTTT
NA	16	TRBV2	TRBJ2-7	TRBD2	CATSGRLAGRSYEQYF	TGTGCCACCTCAGGGAGGCTAGCGGGGAGGTCCTACGAGCAGTACTTC
NA	15	TRBV5-5	TRBJ1-2	NA	CASSDASQGEYGYTF	TGTGCCAGCAGCGATGCGTCACAGGGAGAGTATGGCTACACCTTC
NA	16	TRBV7-2	TRBJ2-5	NA	CASSVTFVSSRETQYF	TGTGCCAGCAGCGTTACTTTCGTCAGCTCAAGGGAGACCCAGTACTTC
NA	16	TRBV30	TRBJ2-2	NA	CAWSEWAGLNTGELFF	TGTGCCTGGAGTGAGTGGGCAGGATTGAACACCGGGGAGCTGTTTTTT
once	15	TRBV6-5	TRBJ1-1	NA	CASSPGYSHPIEAFF	TGTGCCAGCAGCCCAGGTTACTCACACCCCATTGAAGCTTTCTTT
NA	15	TRBV28	TRBJ1-5	TRBD1	CASRPFQGGNQPQHF	TGTGCCAGCAGACCATTCCAGGGGGGCAATCAGCCCCAGCATTTT
NA	15	TRBV18	TRBJ2-1	TRBD1	CASSGGQAEINEQFF	TGTGCCAGCTCAGGGGGACAGGCAGAAATCAATGAGCAGTTCTTC
NA	16	TRBV7-2	TRBJ2-3	NA	CASSLAGRGLTDTQYF	TGTGCCAGCAGCTTAGCCGGTCGGGGTTTGACAGATACGCAGTATTTT
NA	18	TRBV5-3	TRBJ2-1	TRBD2	CARSDGLAGIYSYNEQFF	TGTGCCAGAAGCGACGGACTAGCGGGGATTTACTCCTACAATGAGCAGTTCTTC
NA	14	TRBV11-2	TRBJ2-7	NA	CASVMGSGGYEQYF	TGTGCCAGCGTTATGGGATCGGGCGGCTACGAGCAGTACTTC
NA	13	TRBV4-3	TRBJ1-3	NA	CASSQSGGNTIYF	TGCGCCAGCAGCCAATCGGGAGGAAACACCATATATTTT
NA	19	TRBV11-2	TRBJ1-2	TRBD1	CASSLSSWGGTAYNYGYTF	TGTGCCAGCAGCTTAAGTAGTTGGGGGGGGACAGCCTATAACTATGGCTACACCTTC
NA	14	TRBV25-1	TRBJ1-1	NA	CASSELSLPGEAFF	TGTGCCAGCAGTGAATTGTCCCTGCCCGGCGAAGCTTTCTTT
few	15	TRBV15	TRBJ2-7	TRBD1	CATRKTGTGAYEQYF	TGTGCCACAAGAAAAACCGGGACAGGGGCCTACGAGCAGTACTTC
NA	15	TRBV29-1	TRBJ2-2	NA	CSVMRQGWDTGELFF	TGCAGCGTCATGAGGCAGGGTTGGGACACCGGGGAGCTGTTTTTT
NA	14	TRBV4-1	TRBJ2-5	NA	CASSQDRTTETQYF	TGCGCCAGCAGCCAAGATAGGACAACAGAGACCCAGTACTTC
NA	16	TRBV11-2	TRBJ2-1	TRBD2	CASSLAASGLYNEQFF	TGTGCCAGCAGCTTAGCGGCTAGCGGGCTTTACAATGAGCAGTTCTTC
NA	14	TRBV7-8	TRBJ1-1	TRBD1	CASSLGTANTEAFF	TGTGCCAGCAGCTTGGGGACAGCGAACACTGAAGCTTTCTTT
NA	11	TRBV24-1	TRBJ2-7	TRBD1	CATSDAGGQYF	TGTGCCACCAGTGATGCAGGGGGTCAGTACTTC
NA	15	TRBV6-5	TRBJ1-2	NA	CASSYSRAAGMDYTF	TGTGCCAGCAGTTACTCGAGGGCAGCGGGAATGGACTACACCTTC
NA	14	TRBV19	TRBJ1-5	NA	CASSIRGMDQPQHF	TGTGCCAGTAGTATACGAGGGATGGATCAGCCCCAGCATTTT
NA	14	TRBV7-2	TRBJ1-5	NA	CASSFMGVDQPQHF	TGTGCCAGCAGCTTCATGGGGGTGGATCAGCCCCAGCATTTT
NA	16	TRBV6-4	TRBJ1-1	TRBD1	CASRGIRDRENPEAFF	TGTGCCAGCAGGGGGATCCGGGACAGGGAAAATCCTGAAGCTTTCTTT
NA	15	TRBV20-1	TRBJ2-3	NA	CSASNRGMDGDTQYF	TGCAGTGCTAGTAATCGGGGTATGGACGGAGATACGCAGTATTTT
NA	14	TRBV9	TRBJ1-6	NA	CASSVEGGNSPLHF	TGTGCCAGCAGCGTAGAAGGAGGCAATTCACCCCTCCACTTT
NA	14	TRBV10-2	TRBJ1-6	NA	CASRGAFYNSPLHF	TGCGCCAGCAGGGGGGCTTTCTATAATTCACCCCTCCACTTT
NA	13	TRBV7-9	TRBJ1-1	NA	CASSSRVGNEAFF	TGTGCCAGCAGCTCAAGGGTTGGCAATGAAGCTTTCTTT
NA	15	TRBV27	TRBJ2-1	NA	CASGKRQRQYNEQFF	TGTGCCAGCGGTAAAAGACAAAGACAATACAATGAGCAGTTCTTC
NA	13	TRBV12-3/TRBV12-4	TRBJ2-2	NA	CASTPTGTGELFF	TGTGCCAGCACCCCTACAGGGACCGGGGAGCTGTTTTTT
NA	14	TRBV7-2	TRBJ2-1	TRBD2	CASSPYLAGDEQFF	TGTGCCAGCAGCCCATACCTAGCGGGGGATGAGCAGTTCTTC